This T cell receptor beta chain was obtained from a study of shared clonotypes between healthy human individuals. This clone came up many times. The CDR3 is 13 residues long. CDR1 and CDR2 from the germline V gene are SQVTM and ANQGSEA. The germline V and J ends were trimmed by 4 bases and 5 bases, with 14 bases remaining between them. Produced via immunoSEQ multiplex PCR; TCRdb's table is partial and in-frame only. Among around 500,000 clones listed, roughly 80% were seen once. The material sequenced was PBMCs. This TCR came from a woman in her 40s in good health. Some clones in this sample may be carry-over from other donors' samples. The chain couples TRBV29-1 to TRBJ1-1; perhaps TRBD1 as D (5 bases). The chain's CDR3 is CSVAVLGGTEAFF. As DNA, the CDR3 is TGCAGCGTTGCCGTCTTGGGGGGAACTGAAGCTTTCTTT.